This T cell receptor beta chain was retrieved from a study of beta chain features in type 1 diabetes. General study results and limits: No resolution was reached here on whether HLA type influences TCRB rearrangement.

What was sequenced were expressed TCRB transcripts, since all of the isolated RNA had been reverse transcribed. Using immunoSEQ multiplex PCR, the repertoire was profiled, and TCRdb retains in-frame clones only, with some absent. This table holds about 900,000 clones, around a sixth found once. J lost 5 bases, V lost 2 bases, and 10 bases had no gene match. Germline lookup yields CDR1 SGHRS and CDR2 YFSETQ. The CDR3 spans 16 residues. In this sample, this clone turned up a few times. Its antigen remains unidentified. The sample consisted of naive CD4+ T cells from blood. The clonotype originates from a woman younger than 30 in good health. V gene TRBV5-1 combines with J gene TRBJ1-2; TRBD1 matches 9 bases. CDR3 residues: CASSLGGTGTGYGYTF. The CDR3 bases are TGCGCCAGCAGCTTAGGAGGGACAGGGACCGGATATGGCTACACCTTC.